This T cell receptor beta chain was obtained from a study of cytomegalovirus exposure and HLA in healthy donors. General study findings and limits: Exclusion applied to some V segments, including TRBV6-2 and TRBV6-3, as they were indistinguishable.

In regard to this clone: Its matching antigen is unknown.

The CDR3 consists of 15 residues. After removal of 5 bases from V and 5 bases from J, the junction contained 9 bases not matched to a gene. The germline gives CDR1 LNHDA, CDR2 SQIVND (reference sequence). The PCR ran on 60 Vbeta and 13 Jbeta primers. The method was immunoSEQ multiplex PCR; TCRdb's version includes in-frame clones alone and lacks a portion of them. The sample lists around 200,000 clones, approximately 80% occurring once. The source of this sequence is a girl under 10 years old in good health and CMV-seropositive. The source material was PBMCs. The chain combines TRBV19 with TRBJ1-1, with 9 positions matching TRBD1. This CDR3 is CASSLGTGSITEAFF. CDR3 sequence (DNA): TGTGCCAGTAGTCTAGGGACAGGGTCAATAACTGAAGCTTTCTTT.